This entry lists 32 T cell receptor beta chains sequenced from one sample in a study of T-cell reconstitution after alpha-beta-depleted transplantation in children. It was with unique molecular identifiers that the TCRbeta library was prepared. TCRdb recomputed calls from the PCR reads with MiXCR, one row per CDR3 protein. The sample includes hundreds of thousands of distinct CDR3 sequences, around 13% of them seen just once. Source: PBMCs, taken before TCRalphabeta/CD19-depleted stem cell transplant. These receptors all come from a girl between 2 and 10 years old with congenital amegakaryocytic thrombocytopenia, due to receive a stem cell transplant.

J is TRBJ1-2 and V is TRBV6-5; no clear D gene. Between the trimmed V and J ends, which lost 0 bases and 14 bases, there was a span of 25 bases. CDR3 length equals 16 residues. CDR1 and CDR2 from the germline V gene are MNHEY and SVGAGI. The CDR3 DNA is TGTGCCAGCAGTTACTCGGCTGTAGTGAGGCAGTTCGTCTTGACCTTC. It encodes CASSYSAVVRQFVLTF.

This sequence joins TRBV7-7 and TRBJ2-1, with a weak D call TRBD2 (5 bases). The ends were cut back, 4 bases at V and 9 bases at J, with 13 bases in the middle. Per germline, CDR1 SSHAT and CDR2 FNYEAQ (reference sequence). The CDR3 loop spans 13 amino acids. Here the CDR3 DNA reads TGTGCCAGCAGCTCCTCCGCACGGGGTGAGCAGTTCTTC. The encoded protein is CASSSSARGEQFF.

This clonotype was counted only a few times. V gene TRBV2 combines with J gene TRBJ2-1, with D possibly TRBD1 on 6 matching bases. Germline CDR1 reads SNHLY; CDR2 reads FYNNEI. This CDR3 spans 12 amino acids. Deletions cut 6 bases from V and 10 bases from J, with 13 bases between. As DNA, the CDR3 is TGTGCCAGCAGAAACAGGGTCGACGAGCAGTTCTTC. It yields the protein CASRNRVDEQFF.

The table lists this clonotype with many counts. The gene calls are TRBV20-1 and TRBJ1-2; the match to TRBD1 covers 12 bases. The CDR3 runs to 12 residues. V lost 5 bases, J lost 8 bases, and 3 bases stayed unmatched. CDR1 DFQATT and CDR2 SNEGSKA come from the germline V gene (reference sequence). This CDR3 is CSAAGTGGGYTF. In DNA, the CDR3 is TGCAGTGCTGCCGGGACAGGGGGCGGCTACACCTTC.

This clonotype was picked up many times. J is TRBJ2-7 and V is TRBV20-1; a weak D match, TRBD1 (6 bases). The V gene lost 3 bases and the J gene lost 6 bases, with 15 bases spanning the gap. The CDR3 has 13 amino acids. Germline V gene lookup returns CDR1 DFQATT and CDR2 SNEGSKA (reference sequence). The CDR3 sequence is CSARTAGVGEQYF. CDR3 coding DNA: TGCAGTGCTAGGACCGCAGGGGTAGGCGAGCAGTACTTC.

The chain links TRBV28 to TRBJ2-7, with D possibly matching TRBD1 (6 bases). From germline, CDR1 is MDHEN and CDR2 SYDVKM. This CDR3 comprises 19 residues. Trimming removed 6 bases at V and 4 bases at J, with 31 bases between. CDR3 loop: CASRGPLAGTGTHAYEQYF. The CDR3 nucleotides are TGTGCCAGCAGAGGCCCCCTGGCTGGAACCGGGACACACGCATACGAGCAGTACTTC.

This clonotype was seen a handful of times. This sequence joins TRBV20-1 and TRBJ2-2; D uncertain. The germline gives CDR1 DFQATT, CDR2 SNEGSKA (reference sequence). V dropped 6 bases and J dropped 5 bases, with 7 bases sitting between them. CDR3 length: 11 residues. CDR3: CSAKRTGELFF. In DNA form, the CDR3 reads TGCAGTGCCAAACGAACCGGGGAGCTGTTTTTT.

J is TRBJ2-7 and V is TRBV28; 9 bases match TRBD2. Trimming removed 6 bases from V and 0 bases from J; junction bases left unmatched: 9. Germline V CDR1 and CDR2: MDHEN, SYDVKM. The CDR3 sequence is 16 residues long. This CDR3 reads CASRSLAGSFSYEQYF. The CDR3 nucleotides are TGTGCCAGCAGATCACTAGCGGGTTCTTTCTCCTACGAGCAGTACTTC. The variable domain in full, with the rest retrieved from reference TRBV28 and TRBJ2-7, is DVKVTQSSRYLVKRTGEKVFLECVQDMDHENMFWYRQDPGLGLRLIYFSYDVKMKEKGDIPEGYSVSREKKERFSLILESASTNQTSMYLCASRSLAGSFSYEQYFGPGTRLTVT.

The V call is TRBV5-1, the J call TRBJ2-1; 7 bases fit TRBD2. CDR3 size: 14 residues. The V gene's germline CDR1 is SGHRS and CDR2 YFSETQ. V lost 0 bases and J lost 7; bases outside the gene matches: 4. The CDR3, as DNA: TGCGCCAGCAGCTTGGGACTAGCTCAGAATGAGCAGTTCTTC. Its translation: CASSLGLAQNEQFF.

The rearrangement joins TRBV27 to TRBJ1-2, with 7 bases matching TRBD1. V gave up 3 bases and J gave up 7 bases; unmatched junction bases: 11. The germline V gene encodes CDR1 MNHEY and CDR2 SMNVEV (reference sequence). This CDR3 region has 15 residues. Here the CDR3 reads CASSFRRQGPFGYTF. CDR3 bases: TGTGCCAGCAGTTTCCGGAGACAGGGCCCGTTTGGCTACACCTTC.

The table lists this clonotype with many counts. The chain couples TRBV20-1 to TRBJ1-1, with D maybe TRBD1 (5 bases). Trimming shortened V by 1 base and J by 4 bases, and 10 bases separated the two germline ends. Germline values: CDR1 DFQATT, CDR2 SNEGSKA (reference sequence). This CDR3 has 13 residues. CDR3 protein: CSARAGLSTEAFF. The CDR3 nucleotides are TGCAGTGCTAGAGCAGGGCTGAGCACTGAAGCTTTCTTT.

The table lists this clonotype with a few counts. The rearrangement uses TRBV24-1 and TRBJ2-5, with D possibly being TRBD2 (6 bases). Germline assignment: CDR1 KGHDR and CDR2 SFDVKD. The germline V and J ends were trimmed by 3 bases and 1 base, with 17 bases remaining between them. The CDR3 covers 17 residues. As DNA, the CDR3 is TGTGCCACCAGTGATCCCGTGCTGGGTAGCGGCCAAGAGACCCAGTACTTC. Protein sequence: CATSDPVLGSGQETQYF.

This clonotype came up once. With a much larger clone just one base away, this may be a read error. V gene TRBV5-1 combines with J gene TRBJ2-1; tentatively, D is TRBD1 (5 bases). The CDR3 has 13 amino acids. Trimming took 1 base from V and 6 from J, leaving 8 bases between them. Germline-derived CDR1 and CDR2 are SGHRS and YFSETQ. Here the CDR3 reads CASSLFRVNEQFF. CDR3 bases: TGCGCCAGCAGCTTGTTCAGGGTCAATGAGCAGTTCTTC.

This clonotype occurred many times. The chain combines TRBV5-1 with TRBJ2-1; D is uncertain. The germline CDR1 and CDR2 sequences are SGHRS and YFSETQ. V dropped 1 base and J dropped 5 bases, with 10 bases sitting between them. The CDR3 is 14 residues long. In DNA, the CDR3 is TGCGCCAGCAGCTTGATGGGTCCAAACAATGAGCAGTTCTTC. It is translated as CASSLMGPNNEQFF.

This clonotype was counted at least ten times. This rearrangement joins TRBV20-1 to TRBJ1-5; D is ambiguous. The V end was cut by 3 bases, the J end by 5 bases, with 14 bases between. Germline V gene data show CDR1 as DFQATT and CDR2 as SNEGSKA (reference sequence). This CDR3 spans 14 amino acids. The CDR3 is CSASSPDWDQPQHF. As DNA, the CDR3 is TGCAGTGCTAGTTCACCCGATTGGGATCAGCCCCAGCATTTT.

The chain couples TRBV10-3 to TRBJ2-7; perhaps TRBD2 as D (6 bases). This CDR3 is built from 14 residues. Germline CDR1 is ENHRY and CDR2 is SYGVKD. Trimming took off 7 bases at V and 1 base at J, with 14 bases between the two ends. The CDR3 is CAIKAEEGSYEQYF. Written as DNA, the CDR3 is TGTGCCATCAAAGCGGAGGAGGGGTCCTACGAGCAGTACTTC.

The CDR3 nucleotides read TGTGCCAGCAGTTCCCCCCCGGTTGGGTTCTCCTACGAGCAGTACTTC. Its protein product is CASSSPPVGFSYEQYF. This chain joins TRBV12-3 or TRBV12-4 and TRBJ2-7; D remains ambiguous. V was clipped by 4 bases and J by 0 bases, with 16 bases between them. This CDR3 has 16 residues.

This clonotype has ten or more counts. This sequence joins TRBV28 and TRBJ2-1, with a weak D call TRBD1 (5 bases). In germline, CDR1 is MDHEN, CDR2 SYDVKM. The CDR3 has 21 amino acids. Deletions cut 5 bases from V and 3 bases from J, with 32 bases between. CDR3 nucleotide sequence: TGTGCCAGCAGTGCCTCCGCAAGGGGCGTCCGACAATATCTGGTCTACAATGAGCAGTTCTTC. It yields the protein CASSASARGVRQYLVYNEQFF.

This clonotype was seen only a few times. The chain employs TRBV5-6 and TRBJ2-1; D is unresolved. Trimming left V 4 bases short and J 9 bases short, with 26 bases between. CDR3 size: 17 residues. CDR1 and CDR2 from the germline V gene are SGHDT and YYEEEE. CDR3 protein: CASSRSPARLVVGEQFF. CDR3 bases: TGTGCCAGCAGCCGCTCACCCGCACGGCTAGTCGTCGGTGAGCAGTTCTTC.

This clonotype was seen a few times. The chain joins TRBV7-8 to TRBJ2-1; 7 positions agree with TRBD2. V shed 2 bases and J 15 bases; nucleotides not matched to a gene: 19. The germline V gene encodes CDR1 SGHVS and CDR2 FQNEAQ. This CDR3 is built from 16 residues. The CDR3 nucleotides are TGTGCCAGCAGCTTATCCCGCCCCCCGCTTAAGCGGGGCGCGTTCTTC. Encoded protein: CASSLSRPPLKRGAFF.

On this clonotype itself: With a much larger clone just one base away, this may be a read error. This chain connects TRBV5-1 to TRBJ1-2, with D possibly being TRBD1 (6 bases). Trimming cost V 5 bases and J 12 bases, with 20 bases left between them. From germline, CDR1 is SGHRS and CDR2 YFSETQ. The CDR3 has 13 residues. The DNA for the CDR3 is TGCGCCAGCAGTACGGAGGGGGGCGGAGGCAACACCTTC. Translation gives CASSTEGGGGNTF.

This clonotype was recorded a few times. The chain has TRBV7-3 and TRBJ2-3; TRBD2 matches 12 bases. V was clipped by 4 bases and J by 2 bases; unmatched bases: 16. Germline CDR1 reads SGHTA; CDR2 reads FQGTGA. CDR3 size: 20 residues. The CDR3: CASSSRTSGERGVYTDTQYF. The CDR3 DNA follows: TGTGCCAGCAGCTCCCGGACTAGCGGGGAGAGAGGGGTTTACACAGATACGCAGTATTTT.

CDR3 in amino acids: CASSLWTSGDNEQFF. DNA of the CDR3: TGCGCCAGCAGCTTGTGGACTAGCGGGGACAATGAGCAGTTCTTC. This rearrangement joins TRBV5-1 to TRBJ2-1; 12 positions match TRBD2. Germline CDR1 is SGHRS and CDR2 is YFSETQ. This CDR3 is built from 15 residues. The V gene end was trimmed by 1 base and the J gene end by 5 bases; junction bases not matched to a gene: 1.

This clonotype was counted ten times or more. V is TRBV29-1 and J is TRBJ2-1, with 7 nucleotides matching TRBD2. Unmatched junction bases numbered 10, after V lost 6 bases and J lost 5 bases. The CDR3 runs 14 residues. The germline V gene encodes CDR1 SQVTM and CDR2 ANQGSEA. The CDR3 loop reads CSVALRLANNEQFF. The CDR3 region has the DNA TGCAGCGTAGCACTGCGACTAGCCAACAATGAGCAGTTCTTC.

This clonotype was detected a few times. The rearrangement links TRBV7-6 to TRBJ1-1; 7 bases align to TRBD1. Germline V gene lookup returns CDR1 SGHVS and CDR2 FNYEAQ. There are 14 residues in the CDR3. V dropped 5 bases and J dropped 2; count of bases not matched to a gene: 5. The CDR3 DNA sequence: TGTGCCAGCAGCGGACAGGCTCTTAACACTGAAGCTTTCTTT. This gives the protein CASSGQALNTEAFF. Combining the CDR3 with reference TRBV7-6 and TRBJ1-1 gives the whole variable domain GAGVSQSPRYKVTKRGQDVALRCDPISGHVSLYWYRQALGQGPEFLTYFNYEAQQDKSGLPNDRFSAERPEGSISTLTIQRTEQRDSAMYRCASSGQALNTEAFFGQGTRLTVV.

This clonotype showed up many times. The chain links TRBV5-1 to TRBJ1-3; D possibly corresponds to TRBD1 (6 bases). The CDR3 consists of 15 residues. Germline CDR1 and CDR2: SGHRS and YFSETQ. V was pared by 2 bases and J by 2 bases, with 11 bases between. CDR3 sequence reads: CASSFGQSTGNTIYF. CDR3 in DNA: TGCGCCAGCAGCTTCGGACAGTCCACTGGAAACACCATATATTTT.

A note on this clonotype: At one of its ends the junction is not consistent with the germline gene, which may arise from a read error. This chain joins TRBV20-1 and TRBJ2-1; 10 bases agree with TRBD2. The CDR3 has 17 amino acids. CDR1 and CDR2 (germline): DFQATT, SNEGSKA (reference sequence). This CDR3 reads CCARDSQAGGPLGEQFF. As DNA, the CDR3 is TGCTGTGCTAGAGATTCCCAAGCGGGAGGGCCCTTAGGTGAGCAGTTCTTC.

This clonotype appeared a few times. The rearrangement links TRBV3-1 to TRBJ2-1; no definite D call. CDR1 is LGHDT and CDR2 is YNNKEL in the germline V gene (reference sequence). V was cut by 3 bases and J by 0 bases, with 12 bases left in between. CDR3 length equals 16 residues. CDR3 sequence (DNA): TGTGCCAGCAGCCATTTGGCGCCGAGCTCCTACAATGAGCAGTTCTTC. Translating it yields CASSHLAPSSYNEQFF.

This clonotype was counted many times. This chain links TRBV5-1 with TRBJ2-5, with 7 bases fitting TRBD2. CDR1 and CDR2 (germline): SGHRS, YFSETQ. The CDR3 is 15 residues long. The junction had 8 bases not matched to a gene; V was cut back by 2 bases and J by 4 bases. In nucleotides, the CDR3 is TGCGCCAGCAGCTTTCGAGGGAGGGCCCTAGAGACCCAGTACTTC. Protein: CASSFRGRALETQYF.

This clonotype was found a few times. The chain combines TRBV29-1 with TRBJ2-5; D gene uncertain. The CDR3 runs 11 residues. Trimming pared 5 bases from V and 5 bases from J, leaving 9 bases between. Germline V gene sequence: CDR1 SQVTM, CDR2 ANQGSEA. CDR3 sequence reads: CSVSLGETQYF. DNA for the CDR3: TGCAGCGTTTCCCTCGGGGAGACCCAGTACTTC.

CDR3 loop: CASSYREGYNEQFF. The DNA of the CDR3 is TGTGCCAGCAGTTACCGGGAGGGATACAATGAGCAGTTCTTC. The V gene is TRBV6-5, the J gene TRBJ2-1, with 8 bases aligning to TRBD2. After removal of 2 bases from V and 4 bases from J, the junction contained 1 base not matched to a gene. The CDR3 consists of 14 residues. Germline CDR1 and CDR2: MNHEY and SVGAGI.

This clonotype was counted at least ten times. The V gene is TRBV5-1, the J gene TRBJ2-1; D possibly uses TRBD1 or TRBD2 (5 bases each). This CDR3 contains 15 residues. Germline CDR1 SGHRS, CDR2 YFSETQ. With 2 bases removed from V and 2 bases from J, the gap between germline ends came to 11 bases. Here the CDR3 DNA reads TGCGCCAGCAGCTTCGGGGCTGGCACCTACAATGAGCAGTTCTTC. The encoded protein is CASSFGAGTYNEQFF.